Presented here are 7 T cell receptor beta chains from one specimen sequenced in a study of a mutant IDH1 vaccine in newly diagnosed glioma. Their antigens remain unidentified. Time point noted: week 5, during vaccination. Doses comprised 300 ug of mutant IDH1 20-mer peptide each, plus topical imiquimod. Data came from immunoSEQ multiplex PCR; TCRdb stores just in-frame clones and leaves some out. Of 52,000 or so clones listed, approximately 82% are singletons. Here the sequenced sample was PBMCs, taken from a glioma patient whose treatment included an IDH1 peptide vaccine. The receptors originated from a young woman with glioma. Some clones in this sample may be carry-over from other donors' samples.

J is TRBJ2-7 and V is TRBV29-1, with D perhaps being TRBD1 or TRBD2 (5 bases each). The V gene lost 7 bases and the J gene lost 0 bases, with 10 bases spanning the gap. CDR3 length equals 12 residues. Germline V gene lookup returns CDR1 SQVTM and CDR2 ANQGSEA. CDR3 DNA: TGCAGCGCCCGGGGCAGCTCCTACGAGCAGTACTTC. This encodes CSARGSSYEQYF.

For the CDR3, the DNA is TGTGCCAGTACCCCGGGACAGCTGAACACCGGGGAGCTGTTTTTT. Its protein is CASTPGQLNTGELFF. The rearrangement joins TRBV19 to TRBJ2-2; 7 nucleotides agree with TRBD1. CDR1 and CDR2 (germline): LNHDA, SQIVND (reference sequence). The CDR3 extends over 15 amino acids. Trimming removed 7 bases from V and 1 base from J; junction bases left unmatched: 6.

CDR3: CAWNDGLIYEQYF. DNA of the CDR3: TGTGCCTGGAACGACGGACTGATCTACGAGCAGTACTTC. The J gene is TRBJ2-7, the V gene TRBV30; D is perhaps TRBD2 (5 bases). Trimming took 4 bases from V and 3 from J, leaving 13 bases between them. Germline values: CDR1 GTSNPN, CDR2 SVGIG (reference sequence). The CDR3 has 13 residues.

The chain carries TRBV7-6 and TRBJ1-6; TRBD1 aligns across 7 bases. Looked up from germline, CDR1 is SGHVS and CDR2 is FNYEAQ. The J segment lost 5 bases and the V segment lost 5 bases, leaving 6 bases of the junction unmatched. The CDR3 contains 15 residues. CDR3 amino acids: CASSLGTVDNSPLHF. CDR3 DNA: TGTGCCAGCAGCCTAGGGACAGTAGATAATTCACCCCTCCACTTT.

The chain has TRBV7-8 and TRBJ1-1; no reliable D call. Germline CDR1 and CDR2: SGHVS and FQNEAQ. There are 14 residues in the CDR3. The V end was cut by 6 bases, the J end by 4 bases, with 15 bases between. The CDR3 coding sequence is TGTGCCAGCAGGAAGGACTTTCCCAGCACTGAAGCTTTCTTT. Translation: CASRKDFPSTEAFF. The whole variable domain, remainder taken from reference TRBV7-8 and TRBJ1-1, is GAGVSQSPRYKVAKRGQDVALRCDPISGHVSLFWYQQALGQGPEFLTYFQNEAQLDKSGLPSDRFFAERPEGSVSTLKIQRTQQEDSAVYLCASRKDFPSTEAFFGQGTRLTVV.

The rearrangement joins TRBV4-1 to TRBJ2-7; 8 bases map to TRBD1. The J segment lost 1 base and the V segment lost 4 bases, leaving 9 bases of the junction unmatched. Germline loops: CDR1 MGHRA, CDR2 YSYEKL. CDR3 length: 16 amino acids. The CDR3 is CASSPLTGTGSYEQYF. CDR3 bases: TGCGCCAGCAGCCCCCTTACCGGGACAGGATCCTACGAGCAGTACTTC.

This chain joins TRBV29-1 and TRBJ1-2, with 12 bases lining up with TRBD1. Germline V gene data show CDR1 as SQVTM and CDR2 as ANQGSEA. The CDR3 is 14 residues long. V trimming: 5 bases; J trimming: 4 bases; junction bases outside the gene matches: 5. The CDR3 loop reads CSVIRGQGAYGYTF. Written as DNA, the CDR3 is TGCAGCGTTATCAGGGGACAGGGGGCCTATGGCTACACCTTC.